This entry describes one TCR beta chain. Its matching antigen is unknown. This entry belongs to a study of PD-1 blockade in mismatch repair-deficient tumors. Study outcomes and limitations: Tumor-resident clones, often absent from pretreatment blood, expanded after pembrolizumab and then contracted.

V was clipped by 3 bases and J by 1 base, with 7 bases between them. The CDR3 is 13 amino acids. Germline V CDR1 and CDR2: ENHRY, SYGVKD. Assay used: immunoSEQ multiplex PCR; TCRdb lists only in-frame clones, some missing. This sample has about 84,000 clones, with about 84% found just once. Source: peripheral blood, taken 12 weeks after starting pembrolizumab. This sequence joins TRBV10-3 and TRBJ2-7; D gene unclear. The receptor was isolated from an adult with mismatch repair-deficient cancer. CDR3 nucleotides: TGTGCCATCAGTGACTACAATTCCTACGAGCAGTACTTC. As protein: CAISDYNSYEQYF.